The rows below give T cell receptor beta chains drawn from one sample of a study of blood T cell repertoires in COVID-19. The data were produced by immunoSEQ multiplex PCR, yet TCRdb's version contains in-frame clones alone and is incomplete. Of around 270,000 clones in the sample, approximately 84% are singletons; the top ten hold approximately 15%. What was sequenced was peripheral blood. Receptor source: a person between 65 and 79 years old with COVID-19, enrolled during active disease. Both conserved end residues are part of each CDR3. D genes are given only for firm matches. Size tells how often a clone was seen (once, few, many) or the class of an expanded clone, and some rows leave it out.

V gene	J gene	clone size	D gene	CDR3 DNA	CDR3 protein
TRBV12-5	TRBJ2-1	few	TRBD1	TGTGCTAGTGGTTTGGCGGCCGCACAGGGGGCGCGGAATGAGCAGTTCTTC	CASGLAAAQGARNEQFF
TRBV5-8	TRBJ2-2	NA	TRBD1	TGTGCCATCTCCCCGGAGGACAGGGCATTCGGCGGGGAGCTGTTTTTT	CAISPEDRAFGGELFF
TRBV4-1	TRBJ2-7	NA	TRBD2	TGCGCCAGCAGCCTCGCCGCAACACTAGCGGGAGCCCTCTACGAGCAGTACTTC	CASSLAATLAGALYEQYF
TRBV9	TRBJ2-7	once	NA	TGTGCCAGCAGCCCGAGACCAGGGTCGGGCGAGCAGTACTTC	CASSPRPGSGEQYF
TRBV7-9	TRBJ2-7	NA	TRBD1	TGTGCCAGCAGCTATCTAGGACAGGCTTCGGAGCAGTACTTC	CASSYLGQASEQYF
TRBV19	TRBJ2-6	NA	NA	TGTGCCAGTAGTATTGGAGCGGTGGGACTTACTGGGGCCAACGTCCTGACTTTC	CASSIGAVGLTGANVLTF
TRBV5-1	TRBJ1-1	NA	NA	TGCGCCAGCAGCTTGGCCAAAACGCCCCCGGGGACTGAAGCTTTCTTT	CASSLAKTPPGTEAFF
TRBV6-6	TRBJ2-2	NA	NA	TGTGCCAGCAGTTACTCGACGGGAGCGGGCACCGGGGAGCTGTTTTTT	CASSYSTGAGTGELFF
TRBV5-6	TRBJ1-5	few	NA	TGTGCCAGCAGCTTGTCAGGGATTAGCAATCAGCCCCAGCATTTT	CASSLSGISNQPQHF
TRBV30	TRBJ2-2	few	TRBD1	TGTGCCTACGGGACAGGGGGCACTACCGGGGAGCTGTTTTTT	CAYGTGGTTGELFF
TRBV27	TRBJ1-4	NA	NA	TGTGCCAGCAGTCTGGCGGGGGGAAATGAAAAACTGTTTTTT	CASSLAGGNEKLFF
TRBV9	TRBJ2-2	NA	TRBD1	TGTGCCAGCAGCGAGGGGGCAGACCCGAACACCGGGGAGCTGTTTTTT	CASSEGADPNTGELFF
TRBV7-6	TRBJ1-1	NA	NA	TGTGCCAGCAGCTTAGCCCGGAACACTGAAGCTTTCTTT	CASSLARNTEAFF
TRBV19	TRBJ1-5	NA	NA	TGTGCCAGCATTCAATTTGGGGTAGTTCCGGGGAATCAGCCCCAGCATTTT	CASIQFGVVPGNQPQHF
TRBV5-1	TRBJ2-2	NA	NA	TGCGCCAGCAGCTTATCAACAGGGAACACCGGGGAGCTGTTTTTT	CASSLSTGNTGELFF
TRBV27	TRBJ1-2	NA	NA	TGTGCCAGCAGTTCGTCTCGGACGGGAAACTATGGCTACACCTTC	CASSSSRTGNYGYTF
TRBV4-2	TRBJ1-2	NA	NA	TGTGCCAGCAGCCAAGAGGGGGGAATAGGCTACACCTTC	CASSQEGGIGYTF
TRBV7-2	TRBJ1-1	NA	TRBD1	TGTGCCAGCAGCTTAGGGGACAGGGAGCGAGGAGCTTTCTTT	CASSLGDRERGAFF
TRBV19	TRBJ2-2	NA	NA	TGTGCCAGTAGTTCGGGCCTACAAGCGGCCGGGGAGCTGTTTTTT	CASSSGLQAAGELFF
TRBV3-1/TRBV3-2	TRBJ1-6	NA	TRBD1	TGTGCCAGCAGACTAGGACAGGGGGCCTTATATTCACCCCTCCACTTT	CASRLGQGALYSPLHF
TRBV12-3/TRBV12-4	TRBJ1-2	NA	NA	TGTGCCAGCAGGAAGGACAGCAGCTATGGCTACACCTTC	CASRKDSSYGYTF
TRBV27	TRBJ2-6	NA	TRBD2	TGTGCCAGCCGAAGGTCCTCCGGGACTAGCTCTGGGGCCAACGTCCTGACTTTC	CASRRSSGTSSGANVLTF
TRBV5-1	TRBJ2-5	once	NA	TGCGCCAGCAGCTTAATGGGGAGCACGTACCAAGAGACCCAGTACTTC	CASSLMGSTYQETQYF
TRBV3-1/TRBV3-2	TRBJ2-3	few	NA	TGTGCCAGCAGCCAAGGTGCGTCTACTATCACAGATACGCAGTATTTT	CASSQGASTITDTQYF
TRBV24-1	TRBJ2-5	once	TRBD1	TGTGCCACCAGTGATTCAGGGGGCTCGGAGACCCAGTACTTC	CATSDSGGSETQYF
TRBV5-6	TRBJ2-1	NA	TRBD1	TGTGCCAGCAGCCTAGGACAGGTCAATGAGCAGTTCTTC	CASSLGQVNEQFF
TRBV7-8	TRBJ2-2	NA	TRBD1	TGTGCCAGCAGCACGACAGGGGGCGCGAACACCGGGGAGCTGTTTTTT	CASSTTGGANTGELFF
TRBV5-4	TRBJ1-6	NA	TRBD1	TGTGCCAGCAGCCTGGCCGGGACAGGGCGCCTAAATAATTCACCCCTCCACTTT	CASSLAGTGRLNNSPLHF
TRBV11-3	TRBJ2-3	NA	NA	TGTGCCAGCAGCTTAGGGTCCCGGGTGAGCACAGATACGCAGTATTTT	CASSLGSRVSTDTQYF
TRBV7-8	TRBJ2-1	NA	TRBD2	TGTGCCAGCAGCGTCATTACTAGCGGGCGGCACAATGAGCAGTTCTTC	CASSVITSGRHNEQFF
TRBV27	TRBJ1-3	once	NA	TGTGCCAGCAGTTCAGGGGTACCTGGAAACACCATATATTTT	CASSSGVPGNTIYF
TRBV30	TRBJ1-1	NA	TRBD1	TGTGCCTGGAGCCCCGGGACAGCGGGCACTGAAGCTTTCTTT	CAWSPGTAGTEAFF
TRBV7-2	TRBJ1-2	NA	NA	TGTGCCAGCAGCTCGCTGCAGGGGTACTATGGCTACACCTTC	CASSSLQGYYGYTF
TRBV7-8	TRBJ2-3	NA	NA	TGTGCCAGCAGCCGAGCATCAGGGGGCACAGATACGCAGTATTTT	CASSRASGGTDTQYF
TRBV2	TRBJ1-1	once	NA	TGTGCCAGCAGTGAAATTCAGGCTTTCTTT	CASSEIQAFF
TRBV7-8	TRBJ2-4	once	NA	TGTGCCAGCAGCTTCGACAGGGACTTTCCCAAAAACATTCAGTACTTC	CASSFDRDFPKNIQYF
TRBV19	TRBJ1-1	NA	NA	TGTGCCAGCTACCGGGGGGTTGAAGCTTTCTTT	CASYRGVEAFF
TRBV24-1	TRBJ2-5	NA	TRBD1	TGTGCCACCAGCCGGGACAGTCAAGAGACCCAGTACTTC	CATSRDSQETQYF